This T cell receptor beta chain was profiled in a study of T cell repertoires in cytomegalovirus infection. Study-level background: CMV infection and matching HLA type were both indicated by public TCR beta signatures. Findings of the study overall: Based on cumulative public TCR beta family frequency, carriers of CMV plus the relevant HLA were identified. Dominant in the ex vivo response were TCR beta clonotypes restricted by HLA-C and specific for CMV.

This clonotype was seen ten or more times. The antigen is unknown. Via MiXCR, TCRdb re-called the reads, giving one row per CDR3 protein. The table includes approximately 120,000 distinct CDR3 sequences, about 32% detected once. The sample in question was CD8+ T cells from cultured PBMCs, obtained from culture after CMV antigen stimulation. This receptor was taken from a human donor in good health (CMV status not recorded). Some clones in this sample may be carry-over from other donors' samples.

The CDR3, as DNA: TGCAGTGCTAGAGATGAGACTAGCGGGGGCCGCTCCTACAATGAGCAGTTCTTC. It yields the protein CSARDETSGGRSYNEQFF. The rearrangement joins TRBV20-1 to TRBJ2-1; 12 nucleotides agree with TRBD2. Germline CDR1 DFQATT, CDR2 SNEGSKA (reference sequence). Trimming cost V 0 bases and J 0 bases; bases outside gene matches: 6. The CDR3 runs to 18 residues.